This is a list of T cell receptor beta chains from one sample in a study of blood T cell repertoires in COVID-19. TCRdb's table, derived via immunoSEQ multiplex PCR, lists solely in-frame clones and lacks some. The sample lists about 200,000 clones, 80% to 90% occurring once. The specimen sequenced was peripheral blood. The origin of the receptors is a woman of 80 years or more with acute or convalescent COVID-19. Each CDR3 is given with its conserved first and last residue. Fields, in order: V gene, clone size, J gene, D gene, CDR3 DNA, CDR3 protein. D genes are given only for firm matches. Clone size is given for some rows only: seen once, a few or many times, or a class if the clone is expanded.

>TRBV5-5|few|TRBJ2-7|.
TGTGCCAGCAGCTGGACCCAACAGGGGGGGAAGCACGAGCAGTACTTC
CASSWTQQGGKHEQYF
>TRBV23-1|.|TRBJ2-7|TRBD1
TGCGCCAGCAGTTCCCGGGACAGGGAGCGGAACGAGCAGTACTTC
CASSSRDRERNEQYF
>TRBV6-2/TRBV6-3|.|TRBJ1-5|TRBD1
TGTGCCAGCAGTTACTCCTACCAGACAGGGGACAATCAGCCCCAGCATTTT
CASSYSYQTGDNQPQHF
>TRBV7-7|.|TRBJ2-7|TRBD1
TGTGCTAGCAGCCCAACGACAGGGACCTACGAGCAGTACTTC
CASSPTTGTYEQYF
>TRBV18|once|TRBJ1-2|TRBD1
TGTGCCAGCTCACCGGACAGGGGGAACTATGGCTACACCTTC
CASSPDRGNYGYTF
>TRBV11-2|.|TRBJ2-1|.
TGTGCCAGCAGCCCAGGAGGGTACAATGAGCAGTTCTTC
CASSPGGYNEQFF
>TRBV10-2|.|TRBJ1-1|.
TGCGCCAGCAGTGAGTCTAGGAGTATCCCTGAAGCTTTCTTT
CASSESRSIPEAFF
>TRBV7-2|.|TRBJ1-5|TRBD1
TGTGCCAGCAGCCAAAACTCCGGGACAGGATCTCTTGGCAATCAGCCCCAGCATTTT
CASSQNSGTGSLGNQPQHF
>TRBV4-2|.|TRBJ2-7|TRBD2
TGTGCCAGCAGCCAAGAAAGGACAGCGGGGGGTGCCTACGAGCAGTACTTC
CASSQERTAGGAYEQYF
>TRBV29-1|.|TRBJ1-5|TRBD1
TGCAGCGCCGCGACAGGGCCAGGGCCCCAGCATTTT
CSAATGPGPQHF
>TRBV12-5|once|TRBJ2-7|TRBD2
TGTGCTAGTGGTTTGGTACCGACTAGCCCCGAGCAGTACTTC
CASGLVPTSPEQYF